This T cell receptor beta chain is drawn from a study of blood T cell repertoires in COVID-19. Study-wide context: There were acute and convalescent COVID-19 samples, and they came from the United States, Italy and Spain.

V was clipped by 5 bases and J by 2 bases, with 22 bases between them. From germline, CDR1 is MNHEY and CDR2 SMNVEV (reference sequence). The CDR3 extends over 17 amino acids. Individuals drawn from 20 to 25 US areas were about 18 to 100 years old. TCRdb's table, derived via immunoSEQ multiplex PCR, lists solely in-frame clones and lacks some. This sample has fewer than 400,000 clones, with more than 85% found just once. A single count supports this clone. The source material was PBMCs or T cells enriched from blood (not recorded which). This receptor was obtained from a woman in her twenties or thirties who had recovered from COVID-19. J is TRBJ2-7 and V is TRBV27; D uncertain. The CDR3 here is CASSLAVAGPLPYEQYF. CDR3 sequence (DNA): TGTGCCAGCAGTCTGGCCGTGGCAGGCCCTCTCCCCTACGAGCAGTACTTC.